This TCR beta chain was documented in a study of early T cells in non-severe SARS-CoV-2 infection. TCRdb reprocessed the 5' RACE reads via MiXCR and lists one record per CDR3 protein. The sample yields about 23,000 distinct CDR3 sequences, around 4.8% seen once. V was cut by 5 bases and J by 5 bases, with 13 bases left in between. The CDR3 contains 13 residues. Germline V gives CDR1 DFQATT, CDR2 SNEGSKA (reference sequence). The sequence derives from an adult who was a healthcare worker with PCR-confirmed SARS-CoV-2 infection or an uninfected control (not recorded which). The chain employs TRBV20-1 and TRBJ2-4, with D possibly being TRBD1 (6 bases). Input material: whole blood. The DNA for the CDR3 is TGCAGTGCTCCCCCGCAGGGGCAAAACATTCAGTACTTC. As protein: CSAPPQGQNIQYF.